This T cell receptor beta chain was captured by sequencing in a study of blood T cell repertoires in COVID-19. The V and J ends lost 3 bases and 0 bases respectively, with 9 bases between them. The germline V gene has CDR1 MGHRA and CDR2 YSYEKL. This CDR3 is 15 amino acids long. Authors' processing steps: Reference gene primer amplification in the assay estimated nucleated cell counts. Generated by immunoSEQ multiplex PCR, the TCRdb table keeps only in-frame clones and is missing some. Clone size and V and J calls were adopted from that table, with D and trimming inferred from the DNA. The table lists 160,000 or so clones, 84% of them singletons, with roughly 8.6% in the top ten. This clone was picked up a small number of times.

Sequenced material: PBMCs or T cells enriched from blood (not recorded which). The chain carries TRBV4-1 and TRBJ1-3; D not certain. The receptor's source is a woman in her forties or fifties who had recovered from COVID-19. The CDR3 loop reads CASSQRLISGNTIYF. The DNA for the CDR3 is TGCGCCAGCAGCCAGCGACTGATCTCTGGAAACACCATATATTTT.